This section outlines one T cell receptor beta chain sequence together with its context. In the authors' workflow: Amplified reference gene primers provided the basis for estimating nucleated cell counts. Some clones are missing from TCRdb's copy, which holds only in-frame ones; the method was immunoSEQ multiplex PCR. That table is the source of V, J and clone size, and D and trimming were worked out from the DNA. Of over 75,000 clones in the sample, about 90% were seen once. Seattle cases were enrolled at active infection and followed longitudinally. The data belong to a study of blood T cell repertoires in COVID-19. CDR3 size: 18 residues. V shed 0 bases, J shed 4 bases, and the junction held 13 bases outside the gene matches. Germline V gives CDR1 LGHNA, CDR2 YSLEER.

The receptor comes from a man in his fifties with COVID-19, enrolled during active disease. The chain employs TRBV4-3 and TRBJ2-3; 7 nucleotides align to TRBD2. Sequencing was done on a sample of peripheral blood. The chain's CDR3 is CASSQDLGASGRSDTQYF. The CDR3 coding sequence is TGCGCCAGCAGCCAAGATCTAGGGGCTAGCGGAAGATCAGATACGCAGTATTTT.